This TCR beta chain was sequenced in a study of shared clonotypes between healthy human individuals. V was shortened by 6 bases and J by 6 bases, with 9 bases between the two germline ends. Germline V gene data show CDR1 as MNHNY and CDR2 as SVGAGI (reference sequence). This CDR3 comprises 11 residues. The table came from immunoSEQ multiplex PCR; TCRdb's copy has only in-frame clones and leaves some out. The sample lists about 1.5 million clones, 98% occurring once. Material: naive CD4+ T cells sorted from blood. Subset noted: CD45RA+ positively selected. The rearrangement uses TRBV6-6 and TRBJ2-7, with D uncertain. This TCR derives from a man younger than 45 in good health. The CDR3 region is CASRESVEQYF. The DNA of the CDR3 is TGTGCCAGCAGGGAGTCGGTCGAGCAGTACTTC.